These T cell receptor beta chains were read from a single sample in a study of shared clonotypes between healthy human individuals. Profiled with immunoSEQ multiplex PCR; TCRdb holds only in-frame clones, not every one. The data contain around 940,000 clones, over 60% of them singletons. Sample: memory CD4+ T cells sorted from blood. The receptors shown here come from a man aged 18 to 30 in good health. CDR3s include the opening cysteine and the closing phenylalanine or tryptophan. The D gene is left open where the match is weak. Clone size is given for some rows only: seen once, a few or many times, or a class if the clone is expanded.

v_call,clone_size,j_call,d_call,cdr3_length,cdr3_nt,cdr3_aa
TRBV28,NA,TRBJ2-1,TRBD2,16,TGTGCCAGCAGACGATTTTTGGGCGGGGGGAACAATGAGCAGTTCTTC,CASRRFLGGGNNEQFF
TRBV6-1,NA,TRBJ2-3,NA,15,TGTGCCAGCAGTGAAGTCTACGGGGGGCCGAACTTGCAGTATTTT,CASSEVYGGPNLQYF
TRBV27,NA,TRBJ1-2,NA,15,TGTGCCAGCAGTTCCCCCCTCAGGGAAGTTCGTGGCTACACCTTC,CASSSPLREVRGYTF
TRBV7-6,NA,TRBJ2-4,NA,15,TGTGCCAGCAGCTTATTAACGGGGGAACGAGACATTCAGTACTTC,CASSLLTGERDIQYF
TRBV7-9,NA,TRBJ1-2,TRBD1,15,TGTGCCAGCAGCTTAGCGGGACAGGATCGCTATGGCTACACCTTC,CASSLAGQDRYGYTF
TRBV28,NA,TRBJ1-2,NA,11,TGTGCCAGCAGTGTAGACTATGGCTACACCTTC,CASSVDYGYTF
TRBV6-6,NA,TRBJ2-7,TRBD2,16,TGTGCCAGCAGTTTCTCACTAGCGGGAACAACCTACGAGCAGTACTTC,CASSFSLAGTTYEQYF
TRBV7-9,NA,TRBJ1-1,NA,16,TGTGCCAGCAGCCCTGGGGTCGGGCGGAAGAACACTGAAGCTTTCTTT,CASSPGVGRKNTEAFF
TRBV29-1,NA,TRBJ1-5,TRBD1,15,TGCAGCCCCTACCTAACGGGACAGGGTTGTCAGCCCCAGCATTTT,CSPYLTGQGCQPQHF
TRBV25-1,NA,TRBJ2-3,TRBD2,16,TGTGCCAGCAGTGCCGGGACTAGCGGGGGTACAGATACGCAGTATTTT,CASSAGTSGGTDTQYF
TRBV28,NA,TRBJ1-2,NA,15,TGTGCCAGCAGACTCCGACGGAGGCTCGGCTATGGCTACACCTTC,CASRLRRRLGYGYTF
TRBV15,NA,TRBJ2-5,TRBD1,15,TGTGCCACCAGCGGATACAAGGGACAGCAAGAGACCCAGTACTTC,CATSGYKGQQETQYF
TRBV7-2,NA,TRBJ1-2,TRBD1,13,TGTGCCAGCAGCCGGGGACAGGTCTATGGCTACACCTTC,CASSRGQVYGYTF
TRBV2,NA,TRBJ2-5,NA,11,TGTGCCAGCGAGCTTATGGAGACCCAGTACTTC,CASELMETQYF
TRBV28,NA,TRBJ2-1,NA,13,TGTGCCAGCAGTCCTCAATTTGGTCAGGGAGAGTTCTTC,CASSPQFGQGEFF
TRBV5-1,NA,TRBJ2-3,TRBD2,16,TGCGCCAGCAGCTTAGGTAGGACTAGCGATCCAGATACGCAGTATTTT,CASSLGRTSDPDTQYF
TRBV25-1,many,TRBJ2-2,TRBD1,15,TGTGCCAGCAGCCCCTCGACAGGGGTCCACGGGGAGCTGTTTTTT,CASSPSTGVHGELFF
TRBV2,few,TRBJ1-1,NA,14,TGTGCCAGCCTTCCCGCCCTTGGCAACACTGAAGCTTTCTTT,CASLPALGNTEAFF
TRBV27,NA,TRBJ1-1,NA,13,TGTGCCAGCTCCCTCAAAGGGAACACTGAAGCTTTCTTT,CASSLKGNTEAFF
TRBV11-1,once,TRBJ1-2,NA,13,TGTGCCAGCAGCTTAGTCTCAGGGGATGGCTACACCTTC,CASSLVSGDGYTF
TRBV5-1,NA,TRBJ1-2,NA,13,TGCGCCAGCACAGAACCGGGAGTTTATGGCTACACCTTC,CASTEPGVYGYTF
TRBV7-2,NA,TRBJ2-7,NA,15,TGTGCCAGCAGCTTAGCGTCCGACACAAGGGGCGAGCAGTACTTC,CASSLASDTRGEQYF